The clone carrying this T cell receptor (beta chain) was seen only a few times. Seattle cases were enrolled at active infection and followed longitudinally. CDR3 length: 16 amino acids. The ends lost 0 bases at V and 6 bases at J; junction bases unmatched: 5. Germline CDR1 is SGHNT and CDR2 is YENEEA. The entry originates in a study of blood T cell repertoires in COVID-19. Whole-study context: The analysed material was cDNA or gDNA that came from T cells, B-cell-depleted T cells, or PBMCs.

The assay was immunoSEQ multiplex PCR, and TCRdb's table has in-frame clones only and misses some. Among roughly 160,000 clones, roughly 86% were seen once, and the ten largest hold 2.5% to 3%. This sequence originates from an elderly woman with COVID-19, enrolled during active disease. The chain is built from TRBV11-3 and TRBJ2-3; 11 bases align to TRBD2. Sample: peripheral blood. For the CDR3, the DNA is TGTGCCAGCAGCTTAGATAGCGGGGGGGCTTTGGATACGCAGTATTTT. Residues: CASSLDSGGALDTQYF.